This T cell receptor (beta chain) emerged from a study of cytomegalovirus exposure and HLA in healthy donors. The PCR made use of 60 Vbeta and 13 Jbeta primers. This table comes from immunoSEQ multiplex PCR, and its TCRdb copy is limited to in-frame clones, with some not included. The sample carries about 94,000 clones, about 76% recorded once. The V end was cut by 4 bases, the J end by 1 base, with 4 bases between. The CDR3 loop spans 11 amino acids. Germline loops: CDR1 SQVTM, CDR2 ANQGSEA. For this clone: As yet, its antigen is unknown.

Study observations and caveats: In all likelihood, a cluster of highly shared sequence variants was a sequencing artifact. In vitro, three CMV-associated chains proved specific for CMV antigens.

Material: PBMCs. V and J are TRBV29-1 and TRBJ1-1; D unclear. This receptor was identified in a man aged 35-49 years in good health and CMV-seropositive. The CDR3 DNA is TGCAGCGTTGGGAGGAACACTGAAGCTTTCTTT. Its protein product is CSVGRNTEAFF. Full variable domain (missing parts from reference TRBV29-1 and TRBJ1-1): SAVISQKPSRDICQRGTSLTIQCQVDSQVTMMFWYRQQPGQSLTLIATANQGSEATYESGFVIDKFPISRPNLTFSTLTVSNMSPEDSSIYLCSVGRNTEAFFGQGTRLTVV.